A selection of T cell receptor beta chains follows, all from one sample in a study of beta chain features in type 1 diabetes. Profiled with immunoSEQ multiplex PCR; TCRdb holds only in-frame clones, not every one. The data contain hundreds of thousands of clones, about a tenth of them singletons. Sequenced material: central memory CD4+ T cells from blood. The receptors stem from a young man with type 1 diabetes. Both conserved end residues are part of each CDR3. The order of the fields is clone size, J gene, V gene, D gene, CDR3 DNA, CDR3 protein. The D gene is left open where the match is weak. Clone size is not always given. Where it is, it says once, few, many or a class for expanded clones.

few,TRBJ2-7,TRBV20-1,-,TGCAGTGCTACCAGCTTATACGAGCAGTACTTC,CSATSLYEQYF
few,TRBJ1-6,TRBV5-4,-,TGTGCCAGCAGCTTGGGCGAGGCGTTGGGAGCCCTCCACTTT,CASSLGEALGALHF
few,TRBJ2-5,TRBV7-2,-,TGTGCCAGCAGCCGGGACGGAACGCAAGAGACCCAGTACTTC,CASSRDGTQETQYF
few,TRBJ2-7,TRBV10-3,TRBD2,TGTGCCATCAGTGAACCACTAGCGGGGGCCAAGAGCTCCTACGAGCAGTACTTC,CAISEPLAGAKSSYEQYF
few,TRBJ2-7,TRBV7-2,-,TGTGCCAGCAGCTTAGGGTGGGGATCCTACGAGCAGTACTTC,CASSLGWGSYEQYF
-,TRBJ1-5,TRBV19,-,TGTGCCAGTAGCCCCCACAGGGCTCGTAATCAGCCCCAGCATTTT,CASSPHRARNQPQHF
-,TRBJ1-1,TRBV30,TRBD1,TGTGCCTGGAGTGTTCGGACAGGAAACACTGAAGCTTTCTTT,CAWSVRTGNTEAFF
-,TRBJ1-1,TRBV19,TRBD1,TGTGCCAGTAGTATGACAGGGGGCGCGGGTGAAGCTTTCTTT,CASSMTGGAGEAFF
few,TRBJ2-7,TRBV13,TRBD1,TGTGCCAGCAGCCGCCGGGACAGGGGCAACGAGCAGTACTTC,CASSRRDRGNEQYF
few,TRBJ2-3,TRBV7-2,-,TGTGCCAGCAGCTTACTCGCGGGGGCTAGCACAGATACGCAGTATTTT,CASSLLAGASTDTQYF
few,TRBJ2-1,TRBV7-2,TRBD2,TGTGCCAGCAGCCTCCTTCGCGGGGGGGCCAGGGAGCAGTTCTTC,CASSLLRGGAREQFF
few,TRBJ2-2,TRBV18,TRBD1,TGTGCCAGCTCACAGGACAGGATGAACACCGGGGAGCTGTTTTTT,CASSQDRMNTGELFF
few,TRBJ1-3,TRBV13,-,TGTGCCAGCAAATGGGGGGCTGGAAACACCATATATTTT,CASKWGAGNTIYF
-,TRBJ1-2,TRBV7-2,TRBD1,TGTGCCAGCAGCTCTCCGGTAGAGGGGGCGCGGGGCTACACCTTC,CASSSPVEGARGYTF
few,TRBJ1-2,TRBV5-4,TRBD1,TGTGCCAGCAGCCGGTGGGACAGGGAGGGTGGCTACACCTTC,CASSRWDREGGYTF
many,TRBJ2-1,TRBV7-2,-,TGTGCCAGCAGCTTACTCACGGACTCCCTAGGCAATGAGCAGTTCTTC,CASSLLTDSLGNEQFF
few,TRBJ1-2,TRBV29-1,-,TGCAGCGCTCCTACAGGGAAAGACGGCTACACCTTC,CSAPTGKDGYTF